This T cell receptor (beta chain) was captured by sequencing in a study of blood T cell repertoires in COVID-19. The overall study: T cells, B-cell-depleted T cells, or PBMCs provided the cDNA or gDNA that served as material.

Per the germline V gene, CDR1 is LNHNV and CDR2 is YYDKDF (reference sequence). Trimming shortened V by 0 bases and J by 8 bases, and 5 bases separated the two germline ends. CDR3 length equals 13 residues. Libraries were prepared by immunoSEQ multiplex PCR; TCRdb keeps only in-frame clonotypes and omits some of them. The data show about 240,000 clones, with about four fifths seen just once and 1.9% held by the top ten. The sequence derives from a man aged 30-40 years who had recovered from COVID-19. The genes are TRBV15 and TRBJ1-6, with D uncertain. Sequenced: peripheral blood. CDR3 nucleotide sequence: TGTGCCACCAGCAGAGATCAGGATTCACCCCTCCACTTT. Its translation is CATSRDQDSPLHF.